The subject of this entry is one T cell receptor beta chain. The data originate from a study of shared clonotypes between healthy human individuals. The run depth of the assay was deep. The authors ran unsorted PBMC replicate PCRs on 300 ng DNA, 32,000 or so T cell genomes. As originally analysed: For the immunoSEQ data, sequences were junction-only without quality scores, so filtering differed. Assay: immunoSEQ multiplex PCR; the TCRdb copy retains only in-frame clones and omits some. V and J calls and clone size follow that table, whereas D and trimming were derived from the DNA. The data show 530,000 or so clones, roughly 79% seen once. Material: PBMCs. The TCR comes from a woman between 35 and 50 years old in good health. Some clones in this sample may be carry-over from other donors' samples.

The CDR3 is CASSLSEGLAGLETQYF. As DNA, the CDR3 is TGTGCCAGCAGCCTCTCAGAGGGACTAGCGGGATTAGAGACCCAGTACTTC. V is TRBV11-3 and J is TRBJ2-5; 13 bases align to TRBD2. This CDR3 comprises 17 residues. Germline lookup yields CDR1 SGHNT and CDR2 YENEEA. The V gene end was trimmed by 5 bases and the J gene end by 4 bases; junction bases not matched to a gene: 10. Full variable domain (remainder filled in from reference TRBV11-3 and TRBJ2-5): EAGVVQSPRYKIIEKKQPVAFWCNPISGHNTLYWYLQNLGQGPELLIRYENEEAVDDSQLPKDRFSAERLKGVDSTLKIQPAELGDSAVYLCASSLSEGLAGLETQYFGPGTRLLVL.